This T cell receptor beta chain was sequenced in a study of Tregs in tolerant kidney transplant recipients. As to this clone: In the same sample, other DNA sequences code for this CDR3.

Sequencing used immunoSEQ multiplex PCR; TCRdb keeps in-frame clones, though not all of them. The sample holds under 300,000 clones, 84% seen once. V lost 4 bases and J lost 5, with 9 bases in between. This CDR3 has 12 residues. CDR1 SGHRS and CDR2 YFSETQ come from the germline V gene. This sequence joins TRBV5-1 and TRBJ2-5, with D perhaps TRBD2 (6 bases). The sequence was collected from a human donor in good health. Sequenced: CD4+ T cells from blood. CDR3 protein: CASSRELETQYF. The CDR3 bases are TGCGCCAGCAGCCGGGAGTTGGAGACCCAGTACTTC. The complete variable domain, with remaining parts taken from reference TRBV5-1 and TRBJ2-5, reads KAGVTQTPRYLIKTRGQQVTLSCSPISGHRSVSWYQQTPGQGLQFLFEYFSETQRNKGNFPGRFSGRQFSNSRSEMNVSTLELGDSALYLCASSRELETQYFGPGTRLLVL.